This TCR beta chain comes out of a study of T cells in Graves' hyperthyroidism and ophthalmopathy. Study-level background: Prior to any treatment, at the point of initial diagnosis, peripheral blood was collected.

Exclusion of patients followed from uncontrolled infection, other autoimmune disease, pregnancy or lactation. Clinicians diagnosed patients from clinical symptoms, serum thyroxine and TRAb, thyroid ultrasound and orbital computed tomography. Per the germline V gene, CDR1 is KGHDR and CDR2 is SFDVKD. With 5 bases clipped from V and 4 bases from J, the junction kept 8 bases outside the gene matches. This CDR3 is built from 16 residues. Overall study findings and caveats: Within blood appeared most thyroid clonotypes that had expanded above 0.001.

A few counts support this clonotype. No antigen is known for it. Authors of the study amplified TCR beta CDR3 regions from RNA transcripts. HTBI primers were the set used in a first-round RT-PCR of the TCR CDR3. TCRdb ran MiXCR on the multiplex PCR reads and lists one entry per CDR3 protein. Among hundreds of thousands of distinct CDR3 sequences, more than 14% were seen once, and the ten largest hold roughly an eighth. This TCR came from a woman aged 50 to 60 with Graves' ophthalmopathy. Sequenced: blood. The rearrangement uses TRBV24-1 and TRBJ2-1; 9 bases align to TRBD1. The CDR3 DNA sequence: TGTGCCACCAGTGTTAGATTAGGGACAGGGTACAATGAGCAGTTCTTC. Amino acid sequence: CATSVRLGTGYNEQFF.